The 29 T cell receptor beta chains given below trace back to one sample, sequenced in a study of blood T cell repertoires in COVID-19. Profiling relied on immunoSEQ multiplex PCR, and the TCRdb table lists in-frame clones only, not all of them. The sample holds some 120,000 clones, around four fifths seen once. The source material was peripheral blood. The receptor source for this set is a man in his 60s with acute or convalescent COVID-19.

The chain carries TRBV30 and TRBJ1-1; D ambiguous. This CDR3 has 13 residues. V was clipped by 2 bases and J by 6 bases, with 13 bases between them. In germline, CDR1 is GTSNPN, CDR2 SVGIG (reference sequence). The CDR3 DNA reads TGTGCCTGGAGTCCTGGACTGGACGCTGAAGCTTTCTTT. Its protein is CAWSPGLDAEAFF.

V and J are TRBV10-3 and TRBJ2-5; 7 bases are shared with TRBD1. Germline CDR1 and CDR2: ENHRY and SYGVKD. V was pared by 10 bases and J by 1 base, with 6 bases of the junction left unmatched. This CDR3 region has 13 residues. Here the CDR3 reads CATGQAVQETQYF. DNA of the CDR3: TGTGCCACCGGACAGGCGGTCCAAGAGACCCAGTACTTC.

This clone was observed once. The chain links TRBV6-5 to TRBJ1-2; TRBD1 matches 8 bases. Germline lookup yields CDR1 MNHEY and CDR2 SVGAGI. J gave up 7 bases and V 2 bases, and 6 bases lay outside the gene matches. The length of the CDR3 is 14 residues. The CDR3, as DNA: TGTGCCAGCAGTTACGGCAGGGGGCTGGGTGGCTACACCTTC. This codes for CASSYGRGLGGYTF.

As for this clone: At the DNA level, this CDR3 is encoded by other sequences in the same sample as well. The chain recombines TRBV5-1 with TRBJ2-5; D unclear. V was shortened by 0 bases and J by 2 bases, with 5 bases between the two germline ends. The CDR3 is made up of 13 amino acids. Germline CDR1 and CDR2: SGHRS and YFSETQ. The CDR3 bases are TGCGCCAGCAGCTTGGGGCAGCAAGAGACCCAGTACTTC. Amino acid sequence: CASSLGQQETQYF.

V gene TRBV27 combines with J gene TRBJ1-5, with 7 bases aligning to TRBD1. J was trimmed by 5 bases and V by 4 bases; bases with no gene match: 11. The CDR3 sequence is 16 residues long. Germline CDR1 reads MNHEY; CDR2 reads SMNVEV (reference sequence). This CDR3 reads CASSSSQGEVDQPQHF. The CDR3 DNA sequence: TGTGCCAGCAGTTCGTCCCAGGGGGAGGTTGATCAGCCCCAGCATTTT.

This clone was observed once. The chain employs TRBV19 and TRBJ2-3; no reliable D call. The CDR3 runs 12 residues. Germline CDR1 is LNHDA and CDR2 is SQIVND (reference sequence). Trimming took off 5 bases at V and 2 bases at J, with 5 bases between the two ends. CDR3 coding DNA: TGTGCCAGTAGTGGCTTCACAGATACGCAGTATTTT. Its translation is CASSGFTDTQYF. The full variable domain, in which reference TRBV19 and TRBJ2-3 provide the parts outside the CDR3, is DGGITQSPKYLFRKEGQNVTLSCEQNLNHDAMYWYRQDPGQGLRLIYYSQIVNDFQKGDIAEGYSVSREKKESFPLTVTSAQKNPTAFYLCASSGFTDTQYFGPGTRLTVL.

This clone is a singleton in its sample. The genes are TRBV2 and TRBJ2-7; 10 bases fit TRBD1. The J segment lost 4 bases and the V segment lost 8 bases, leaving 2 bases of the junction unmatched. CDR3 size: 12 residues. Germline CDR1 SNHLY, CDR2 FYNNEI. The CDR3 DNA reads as TGTGCCAGCCGGGACAGGGGTTACGAGCAGTACTTC. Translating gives CASRDRGYEQYF.

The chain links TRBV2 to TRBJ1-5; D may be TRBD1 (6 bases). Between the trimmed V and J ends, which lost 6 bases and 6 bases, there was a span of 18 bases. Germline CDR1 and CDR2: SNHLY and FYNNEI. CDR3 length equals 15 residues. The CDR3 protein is CASRRGRGGSQPQHF. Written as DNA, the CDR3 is TGTGCCAGCAGAAGGGGGAGGGGGGGATCTCAGCCCCAGCATTTT.

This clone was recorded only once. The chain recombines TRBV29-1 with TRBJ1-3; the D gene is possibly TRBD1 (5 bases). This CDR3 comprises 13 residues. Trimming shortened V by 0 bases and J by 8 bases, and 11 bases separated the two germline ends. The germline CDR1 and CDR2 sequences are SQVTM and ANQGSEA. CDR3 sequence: CSVEDPGGDTIYF. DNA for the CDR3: TGCAGCGTTGAAGATCCCGGGGGAGACACCATATATTTT.

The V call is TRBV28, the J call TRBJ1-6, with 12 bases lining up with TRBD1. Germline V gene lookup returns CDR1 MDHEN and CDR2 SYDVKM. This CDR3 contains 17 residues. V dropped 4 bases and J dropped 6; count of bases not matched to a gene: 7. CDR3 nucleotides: TGTGCCAGCAGTTCGCCCGGGACAGGGGGCTTTAATTCACCCCTCCACTTT. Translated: CASSSPGTGGFNSPLHF.

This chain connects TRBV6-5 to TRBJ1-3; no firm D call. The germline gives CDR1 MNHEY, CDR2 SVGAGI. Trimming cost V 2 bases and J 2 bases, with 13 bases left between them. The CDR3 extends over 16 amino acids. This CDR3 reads CASSYQSSGAGNTIYF. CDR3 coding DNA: TGTGCCAGCAGTTACCAATCCTCCGGGGCTGGAAACACCATATATTTT.

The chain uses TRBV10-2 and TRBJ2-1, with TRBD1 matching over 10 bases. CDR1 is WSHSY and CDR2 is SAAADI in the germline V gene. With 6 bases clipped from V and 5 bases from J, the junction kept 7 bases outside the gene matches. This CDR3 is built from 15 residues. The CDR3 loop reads CASREMTGGNNEQFF. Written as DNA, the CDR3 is TGCGCCAGCAGGGAAATGACAGGGGGCAACAATGAGCAGTTCTTC.

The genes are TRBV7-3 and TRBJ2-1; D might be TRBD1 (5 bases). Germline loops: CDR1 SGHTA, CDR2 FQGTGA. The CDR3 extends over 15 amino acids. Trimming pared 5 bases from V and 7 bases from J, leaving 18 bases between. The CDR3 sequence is CASSPGRRTGNEQFF. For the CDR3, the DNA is TGTGCCAGCAGCCCAGGGCGGAGAACTGGGAATGAGCAGTTCTTC.

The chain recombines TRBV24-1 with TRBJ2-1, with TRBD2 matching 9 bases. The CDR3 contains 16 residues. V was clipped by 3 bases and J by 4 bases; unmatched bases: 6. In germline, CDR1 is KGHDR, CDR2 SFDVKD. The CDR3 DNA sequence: TGTGCCACCAGTGATATGTCTAGCGGGGCATACAATGAGCAGTTCTTC. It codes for CATSDMSSGAYNEQFF.

In nucleotides, the CDR3 is TGTGCCAGCAGTTTGGCTAGCGGGCAGTCTGGGGCCAACGTCCTGACTTTC. It yields the protein CASSLASGQSGANVLTF. The chain joins TRBV27 to TRBJ2-6; 8 bases map to TRBD2. This CDR3 is 17 amino acids long. Germline CDR1 MNHEY, CDR2 SMNVEV (reference sequence). The J segment lost 1 base and the V segment lost 3 bases, leaving 5 bases of the junction unmatched.

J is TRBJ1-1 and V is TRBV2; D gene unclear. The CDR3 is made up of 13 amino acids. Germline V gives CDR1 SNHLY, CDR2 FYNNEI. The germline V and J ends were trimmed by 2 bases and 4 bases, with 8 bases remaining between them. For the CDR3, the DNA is TGTGCCAGCAGTGAATTCCAGCGCACTGAAGCTTTCTTT. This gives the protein CASSEFQRTEAFF. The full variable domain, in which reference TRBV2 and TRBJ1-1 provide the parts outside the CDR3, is EPEVTQTPSHQVTQMGQEVILRCVPISNHLYFYWYRQILGQKVEFLVSFYNNEISEKSEIFDDQFSVERPDGSNFTLKIRSTKLEDSAMYFCASSEFQRTEAFFGQGTRLTVV.

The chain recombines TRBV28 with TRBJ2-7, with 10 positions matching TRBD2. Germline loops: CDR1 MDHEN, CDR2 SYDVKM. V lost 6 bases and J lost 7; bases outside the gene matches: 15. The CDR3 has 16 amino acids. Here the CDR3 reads CASSPGGAEREGEQYF. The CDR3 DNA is TGTGCCAGCAGCCCAGGGGGGGCGGAGCGGGAGGGAGAGCAGTACTTC.

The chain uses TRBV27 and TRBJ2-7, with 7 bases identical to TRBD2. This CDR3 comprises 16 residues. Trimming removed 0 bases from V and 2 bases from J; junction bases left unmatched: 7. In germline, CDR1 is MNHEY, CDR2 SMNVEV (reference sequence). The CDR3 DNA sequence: TGTGCCAGCAGTTTATCTGCGGGAGAAAGGGCCTACGAGCAGTACTTC. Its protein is CASSLSAGERAYEQYF.

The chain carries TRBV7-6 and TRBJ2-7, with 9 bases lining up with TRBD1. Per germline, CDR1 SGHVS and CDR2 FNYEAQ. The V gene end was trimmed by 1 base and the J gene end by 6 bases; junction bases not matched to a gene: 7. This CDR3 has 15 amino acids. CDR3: CASSLGTGEVGEQYF. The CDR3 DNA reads TGTGCCAGCAGCTTAGGGACAGGGGAGGTGGGCGAGCAGTACTTC.

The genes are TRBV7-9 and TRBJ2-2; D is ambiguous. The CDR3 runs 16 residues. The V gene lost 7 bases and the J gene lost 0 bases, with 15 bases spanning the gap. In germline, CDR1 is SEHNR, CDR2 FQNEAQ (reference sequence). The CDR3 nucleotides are TGTGCCAGCATCCCTTATGAGCGTGCGAACACCGGGGAGCTGTTTTTT. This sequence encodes CASIPYERANTGELFF.

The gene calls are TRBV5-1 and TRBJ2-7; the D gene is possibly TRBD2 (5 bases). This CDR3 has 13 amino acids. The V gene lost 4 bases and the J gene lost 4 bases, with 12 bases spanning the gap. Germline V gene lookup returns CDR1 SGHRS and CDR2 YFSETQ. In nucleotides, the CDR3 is TGCGCCAGCAGCCCAACTAGTTCTTACGAGCAGTACTTC. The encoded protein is CASSPTSSYEQYF.

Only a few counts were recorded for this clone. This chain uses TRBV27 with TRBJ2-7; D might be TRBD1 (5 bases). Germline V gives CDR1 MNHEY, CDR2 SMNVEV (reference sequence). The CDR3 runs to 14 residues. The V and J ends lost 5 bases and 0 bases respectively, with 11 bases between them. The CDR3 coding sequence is TGTGCCAGCAGTATACAGGCTTTCTCCTACGAGCAGTACTTC. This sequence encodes CASSIQAFSYEQYF.

The CDR3 bases are TGTGCCAGCAGACCAGTCCTGGCATATGGCTACACCTTC. Its translation: CASRPVLAYGYTF. The chain recombines TRBV5-5 with TRBJ1-2; D unresolved. Trimming took off 5 bases at V and 5 bases at J, with 13 bases between the two ends. The CDR3 sequence is 13 residues long. Germline CDR1 and CDR2: SGHKS and YYEKEE (reference sequence).

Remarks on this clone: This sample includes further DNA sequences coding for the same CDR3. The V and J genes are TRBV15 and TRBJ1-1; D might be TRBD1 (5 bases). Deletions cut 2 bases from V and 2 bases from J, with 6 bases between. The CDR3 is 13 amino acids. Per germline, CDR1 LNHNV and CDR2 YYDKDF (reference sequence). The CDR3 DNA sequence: TGTGCCACCAGCAGACAGGGAAACACTGAAGCTTTCTTT. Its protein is CATSRQGNTEAFF.

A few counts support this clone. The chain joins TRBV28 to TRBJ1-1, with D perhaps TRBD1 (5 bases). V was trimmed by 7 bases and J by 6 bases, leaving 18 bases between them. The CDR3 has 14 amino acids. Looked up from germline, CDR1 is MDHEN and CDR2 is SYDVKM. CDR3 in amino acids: CASTVARQGAEAFF. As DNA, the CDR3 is TGTGCCAGCACGGTTGCCAGACAAGGGGCTGAAGCTTTCTTT.

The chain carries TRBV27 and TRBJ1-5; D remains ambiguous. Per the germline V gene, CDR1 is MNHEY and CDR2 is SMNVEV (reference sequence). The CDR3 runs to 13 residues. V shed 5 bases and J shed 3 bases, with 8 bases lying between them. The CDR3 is CASSPRDNQPQHF. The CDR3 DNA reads TGTGCCAGCAGTCCGAGGGACAATCAGCCCCAGCATTTT.

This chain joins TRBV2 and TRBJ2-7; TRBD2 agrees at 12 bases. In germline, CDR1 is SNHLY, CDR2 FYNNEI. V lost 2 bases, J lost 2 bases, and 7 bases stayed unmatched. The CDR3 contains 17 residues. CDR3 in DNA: TGTGCCAGCAGTGAACCCCGCCCTAGCGGGAGGGCCTACGAGCAGTACTTC. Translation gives CASSEPRPSGRAYEQYF. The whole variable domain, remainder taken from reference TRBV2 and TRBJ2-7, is EPEVTQTPSHQVTQMGQEVILRCVPISNHLYFYWYRQILGQKVEFLVSFYNNEISEKSEIFDDQFSVERPDGSNFTLKIRSTKLEDSAMYFCASSEPRPSGRAYEQYFGPGTRLTVT.

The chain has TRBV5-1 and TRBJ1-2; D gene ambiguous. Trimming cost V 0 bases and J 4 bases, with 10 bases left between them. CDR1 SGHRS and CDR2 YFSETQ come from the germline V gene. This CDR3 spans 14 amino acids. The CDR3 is CASSLGVDFYGYTF. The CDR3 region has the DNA TGCGCCAGCAGCTTGGGGGTTGACTTCTATGGCTACACCTTC.

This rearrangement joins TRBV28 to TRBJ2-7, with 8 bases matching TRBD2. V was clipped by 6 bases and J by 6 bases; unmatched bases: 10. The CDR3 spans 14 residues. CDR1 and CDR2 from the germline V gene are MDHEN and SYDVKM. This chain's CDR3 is CASSQPGTSVEQYF. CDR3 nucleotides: TGTGCCAGCAGCCAGCCCGGGACTAGTGTCGAGCAGTACTTC.